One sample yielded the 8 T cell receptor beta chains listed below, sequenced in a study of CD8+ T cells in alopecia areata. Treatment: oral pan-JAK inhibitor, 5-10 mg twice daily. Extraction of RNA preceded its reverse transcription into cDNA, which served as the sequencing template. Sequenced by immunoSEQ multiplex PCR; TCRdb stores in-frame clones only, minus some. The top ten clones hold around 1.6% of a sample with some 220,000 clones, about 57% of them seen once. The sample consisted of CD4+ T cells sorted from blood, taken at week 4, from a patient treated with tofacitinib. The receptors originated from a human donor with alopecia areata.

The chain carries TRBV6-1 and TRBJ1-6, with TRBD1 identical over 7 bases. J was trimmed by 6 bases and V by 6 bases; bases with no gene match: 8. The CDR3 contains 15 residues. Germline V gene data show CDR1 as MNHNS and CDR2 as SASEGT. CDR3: CASREQGLANSPLHF. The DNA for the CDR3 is TGTGCCAGCAGGGAACAGGGGTTGGCTAATTCACCCCTCCACTTT.

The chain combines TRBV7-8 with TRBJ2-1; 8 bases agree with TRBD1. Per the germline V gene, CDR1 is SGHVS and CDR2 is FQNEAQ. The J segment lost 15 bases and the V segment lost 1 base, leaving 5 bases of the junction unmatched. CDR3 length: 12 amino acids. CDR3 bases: TGTGCCAGCAGCTTAGTTTCAGGGGGCCCGTTCTTC. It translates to CASSLVSGGPFF.

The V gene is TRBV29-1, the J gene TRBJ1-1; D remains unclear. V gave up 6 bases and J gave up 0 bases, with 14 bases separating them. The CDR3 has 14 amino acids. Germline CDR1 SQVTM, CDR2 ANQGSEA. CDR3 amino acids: CSVAPGIMNTEAFF. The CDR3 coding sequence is TGCAGCGTGGCTCCGGGAATAATGAACACTGAAGCTTTCTTT.

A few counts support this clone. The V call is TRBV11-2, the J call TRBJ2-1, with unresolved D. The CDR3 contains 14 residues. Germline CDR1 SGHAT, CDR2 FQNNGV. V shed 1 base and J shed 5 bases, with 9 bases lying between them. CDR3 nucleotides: TGTGCCAGCAGCTTAGTAATTACAGACAATGAGCAGTTCTTC. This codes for CASSLVITDNEQFF. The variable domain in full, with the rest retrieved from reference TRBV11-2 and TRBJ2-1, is EAGVAQSPRYKIIEKRQSVAFWCNPISGHATLYWYQQILGQGPKLLIQFQNNGVVDDSQLPKDRFSAERLKGVDSTLKIQPAKLEDSAVYLCASSLVITDNEQFFGPGTRLTVL.

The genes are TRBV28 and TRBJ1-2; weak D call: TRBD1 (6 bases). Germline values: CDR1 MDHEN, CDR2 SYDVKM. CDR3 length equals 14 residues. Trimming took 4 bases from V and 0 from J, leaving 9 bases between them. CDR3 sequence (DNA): TGTGCCAGCAGTTGGACAGATTCTAACTATGGCTACACCTTC. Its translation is CASSWTDSNYGYTF.

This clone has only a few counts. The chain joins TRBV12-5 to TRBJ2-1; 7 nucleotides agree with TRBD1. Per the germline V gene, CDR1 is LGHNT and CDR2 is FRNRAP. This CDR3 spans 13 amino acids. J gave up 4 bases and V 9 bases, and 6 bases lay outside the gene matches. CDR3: CASRGQMYNEQFF. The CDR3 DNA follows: TGTGCTAGCAGGGGACAGATGTACAATGAGCAGTTCTTC.

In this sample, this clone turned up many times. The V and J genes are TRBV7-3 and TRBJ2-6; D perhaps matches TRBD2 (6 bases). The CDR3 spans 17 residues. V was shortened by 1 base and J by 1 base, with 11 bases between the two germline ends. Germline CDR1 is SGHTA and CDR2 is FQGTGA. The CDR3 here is CASSLSTSRSGANVLTF. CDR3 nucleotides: TGTGCCAGCAGCTTAAGCACTAGCAGATCTGGGGCCAACGTCCTGACTTTC.

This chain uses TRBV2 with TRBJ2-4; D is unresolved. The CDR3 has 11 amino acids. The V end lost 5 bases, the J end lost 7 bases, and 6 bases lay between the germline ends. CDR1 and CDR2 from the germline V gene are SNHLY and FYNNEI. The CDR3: CASSPSNIQYF. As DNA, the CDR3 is TGTGCCAGCAGTCCAAGTAACATTCAGTACTTC.